One and the same sample provided the 26 T cell receptor beta chains below, sequenced in a study of shared T cell receptors in the human thymus. Measured with immunoSEQ multiplex PCR; TCRdb has only the in-frame clones, and not every one. Altogether roughly 710,000 clones are present, 70% to 90% being singletons, with the ten largest covering around 0.0099%. Separately, the same data were catalogued under a study of human thymus T cells.

The sample taken for sequencing was thymocytes. The receptors here all came from a girl under three years old with a congenital heart defect.

The chain has TRBV4-3 and TRBJ2-1; TRBD1 matches at 8 bases. The ends lost 0 bases at V and 4 bases at J; junction bases unmatched: 11. This CDR3 comprises 18 residues. Germline CDR1 is LGHNA and CDR2 is YSLEER. The CDR3, as DNA: TGCGCCAGCAGCCAAGATCAAACAGGGGGGTTGTTTTACAATGAGCAGTTCTTC. Its protein product is CASSQDQTGGLFYNEQFF.

The chain couples TRBV6-5 to TRBJ1-1; 8 bases agree with TRBD1. The CDR3 covers 14 residues. With 4 bases clipped from V and 6 bases from J, the junction kept 7 bases outside the gene matches. The germline V gene encodes CDR1 MNHEY and CDR2 SVGAGI. CDR3 coding DNA: TGTGCCAGCAGTTTGACAGGGGAGGCCGCTGAAGCTTTCTTT. It encodes CASSLTGEAAEAFF.

This clone came up a few times. The chain uses TRBV4-3 and TRBJ1-2, with D maybe TRBD1 (5 bases). There are 20 residues in the CDR3. Germline lookup yields CDR1 LGHNA and CDR2 YSLEER. The V end lost 2 bases, the J end lost 2 bases, and 27 bases lay between the germline ends. The CDR3 sequence: CASSQRFNGPRREPNYGYTF. The CDR3 bases are TGCGCCAGCAGCCAAAGATTTAATGGCCCACGCAGGGAACCCAACTATGGCTACACCTTC.

This clone occurred once. V and J are TRBV28 and TRBJ1-5, with 8 positions matching TRBD1. Germline V CDR1 and CDR2: MDHEN, SYDVKM. Germline trimming cut 2 bases from V and 4 bases from J; bases unmatched to any gene: 10. The CDR3 runs 17 residues. In DNA, the CDR3 is TGTGCCAGCAGTTTAAGCGACGGGACAGGAGAGAATCAGCCCCAGCATTTT. Its translation: CASSLSDGTGENQPQHF.

The chain carries TRBV28 and TRBJ2-7, with 10 bases matching TRBD2. CDR3 size: 17 residues. V dropped 5 bases and J dropped 4; count of bases not matched to a gene: 14. Per germline, CDR1 MDHEN and CDR2 SYDVKM. CDR3 loop: CASSTCSGGPALYEQYF. CDR3 in DNA: TGTGCCAGCAGTACTTGTAGCGGGGGGCCGGCGCTATACGAGCAGTACTTC. Drawing the rest from reference TRBV28 and TRBJ2-7, the complete variable domain is DVKVTQSSRYLVKRTGEKVFLECVQDMDHENMFWYRQDPGLGLRLIYFSYDVKMKEKGDIPEGYSVSREKKERFSLILESASTNQTSMYLCASSTCSGGPALYEQYFGPGTRLTVT.

For the CDR3, the DNA is TGTGCCAGCAGCTGCGACAGATTTGGGGCCAACGTCCTGACTTTC. It encodes CASSCDRFGANVLTF. The V gene is TRBV7-9, the J gene TRBJ2-6, with D perhaps TRBD1 (5 bases). In germline, CDR1 is SEHNR, CDR2 FQNEAQ (reference sequence). The CDR3 length is 15 residues. Trimming removed 4 bases at V and 3 bases at J, with 10 bases between.

This clone appeared a few times. V usage is TRBV19 and J usage is TRBJ1-1; D not certain. This CDR3 has 13 amino acids. CDR1 LNHDA and CDR2 SQIVND come from the germline V gene (reference sequence). Deletions cut 8 bases from V and 3 bases from J, with 13 bases between. The CDR3 spells CASSTRRDTEAFF. CDR3 nucleotides: TGTGCCAGTTCCACGAGGAGGGACACTGAAGCTTTCTTT.

This chain links TRBV12-5 with TRBJ1-5, with D perhaps matching TRBD1 (6 bases). Trimming removed 0 bases at V and 7 bases at J, with 28 bases between. The germline V gene has CDR1 LGHNT and CDR2 FRNRAP. The CDR3 is 20 residues long. The CDR3 reads CASGLVERWGPGILEQPQHF. The CDR3 bases are TGTGCTAGTGGTTTGGTCGAGAGGTGGGGGCCCGGGATCTTAGAACAGCCCCAGCATTTT.

This sequence joins TRBV5-1 and TRBJ1-1, with 7 nucleotides matching TRBD1. This CDR3 is built from 13 residues. After removal of 3 bases from V and 5 bases from J, the junction contained 4 bases not matched to a gene. Germline V gene lookup returns CDR1 SGHRS and CDR2 YFSETQ. CDR3 residues: CASSSQGLTEAFF. In nucleotides, the CDR3 is TGCGCCAGCAGCTCACAGGGGCTTACTGAAGCTTTCTTT. Combining the CDR3 with reference TRBV5-1 and TRBJ1-1 gives the whole variable domain KAGVTQTPRYLIKTRGQQVTLSCSPISGHRSVSWYQQTPGQGLQFLFEYFSETQRNKGNFPGRFSGRQFSNSRSEMNVSTLELGDSALYLCASSSQGLTEAFFGQGTRLTVV.

This chain uses TRBV5-6 with TRBJ1-3; D may be TRBD1 (5 bases). The CDR3 runs to 12 residues. V gave up 4 bases and J gave up 8 bases, with 10 bases separating them. Germline CDR1 is SGHDT and CDR2 is YYEEEE. CDR3 sequence: CASSGGEHTIYF. The DNA of the CDR3 is TGTGCCAGCAGCGGAGGGGAACACACCATATATTTT. Supplemented by reference TRBV5-6 and TRBJ1-3, the full variable domain reads DAGVTQSPTHLIKTRGQQVTLRCSPKSGHDTVSWYQQALGQGPQFIFQYYEEEERQRGNFPDRFSGHQFPNYSSELNVNALLLGDSALYLCASSGGEHTIYFGEGSWLTVV.

The chain combines TRBV6-1 with TRBJ2-2; a possible D gene is TRBD1 (6 bases). The V end was cut by 4 bases, the J end by 6 bases, with 12 bases between. Germline V gene lookup returns CDR1 MNHNS and CDR2 SASEGT. CDR3 size: 14 residues. In DNA form, the CDR3 reads TGTGCCAGCAGTGCCACAGGGTTTGCCGGGGAGCTGTTTTTT. Encoded protein: CASSATGFAGELFF.

The chain couples TRBV4-2 to TRBJ2-5; TRBD2 aligns across 9 bases. The germline CDR1 and CDR2 sequences are LGHNA and YNFKEQ. V shed 1 base and J 1 base; nucleotides not matched to a gene: 19. This CDR3 contains 21 residues. CDR3 amino acids: CASSQGSTGGLAGTIQETQYF. For the CDR3, the DNA is TGTGCCAGCAGCCAAGGCAGCACCGGGGGGCTAGCGGGGACGATCCAAGAGACCCAGTACTTC.

The table lists this clone with a few counts. The chain employs TRBV7-9 and TRBJ1-1, with no clear D. The CDR3 consists of 11 residues. Trimming took 7 bases from V and 11 from J, leaving 14 bases between them. The germline V gene has CDR1 SEHNR and CDR2 FQNEAQ (reference sequence). The CDR3 DNA sequence: TGTGCCAGCACCGCGCGGGGTAGGGCTTTCTTT. It is translated as CASTARGRAFF.

J is TRBJ2-3 and V is TRBV7-8; 13 bases align to TRBD2. V shed 5 bases and J 1 base; nucleotides not matched to a gene: 6. Germline values: CDR1 SGHVS, CDR2 FQNEAQ. The CDR3 length is 17 residues. CDR3 amino acids: CASSAGGTSGGTDTQYF. The CDR3, as DNA: TGTGCCAGCAGCGCTGGGGGGACTAGCGGGGGCACAGATACGCAGTATTTT.

The gene calls are TRBV19 and TRBJ1-3; tentatively, D is TRBD1 (6 bases). This CDR3 is built from 15 residues. Germline V gene data show CDR1 as LNHDA and CDR2 as SQIVND (reference sequence). Trimming removed 6 bases at V and 0 bases at J, with 12 bases between. The CDR3 reads CASREDSLSGNTIYF. CDR3 DNA: TGTGCCAGTAGGGAGGACAGCCTCTCTGGAAACACCATATATTTT.

The chain recombines TRBV6-1 with TRBJ1-2; TRBD1 might be the D (5 bases). Trimming removed 3 bases from V and 4 bases from J, with 9 bases in between. CDR3 length: 13 residues. Germline V gene data show CDR1 as MNHNS and CDR2 as SASEGT. The DNA of the CDR3 is TGTGCCAGCAGTGATCGGGGGACCTATGGCTACACCTTC. Protein product: CASSDRGTYGYTF.

The chain has TRBV5-8 and TRBJ1-1; D unresolved. In germline, CDR1 is SGHTS, CDR2 YDEGEE. The CDR3 sequence is 15 residues long. V lost 0 bases and J lost 7, with 16 bases in between. The CDR3 reads CASSLADALAGEAFF. Here the CDR3 DNA reads TGTGCCAGCAGCTTGGCGGACGCTTTAGCGGGTGAAGCTTTCTTT.

The rearrangement links TRBV5-1 to TRBJ1-2; no clear D gene. Trimming cost V 1 base and J 4 bases, with 11 bases left between them. Germline loops: CDR1 SGHRS, CDR2 YFSETQ. This CDR3 has 14 amino acids. The CDR3 DNA reads TGCGCCAGCAGCTTGTCTTCTCCCCCCTATGGCTACACCTTC. Its protein is CASSLSSPPYGYTF.

This chain links TRBV5-1 with TRBJ2-7; 7 bases align to TRBD2. The germline CDR1 and CDR2 sequences are SGHRS and YFSETQ. The CDR3 is 14 amino acids. V trimming: 2 bases; J trimming: 4 bases; junction bases outside the gene matches: 6. The CDR3 sequence: CASSFERGSYEQYF. The CDR3 bases are TGCGCCAGCAGCTTTGAGCGGGGATCTTACGAGCAGTACTTC. The variable domain in full, completed from reference TRBV5-1 and TRBJ2-7, reads KAGVTQTPRYLIKTRGQQVTLSCSPISGHRSVSWYQQTPGQGLQFLFEYFSETQRNKGNFPGRFSGRQFSNSRSEMNVSTLELGDSALYLCASSFERGSYEQYFGPGTRLTVT.

The chain links TRBV7-8 to TRBJ2-7, with 10 bases aligning to TRBD1. V lost 2 bases and J lost 4; bases outside the gene matches: 11. The CDR3 runs 17 residues. Germline CDR1 and CDR2: SGHVS and FQNEAQ. CDR3: CASSLLGQGRARYEQYF. The CDR3 DNA sequence: TGTGCCAGCAGCTTACTGGGACAGGGGAGAGCACGGTACGAGCAGTACTTC.

The V gene is TRBV29-1, the J gene TRBJ1-2; TRBD1 is a possible D gene (5 bases). The CDR3 loop spans 15 amino acids. V shed 4 bases and J shed 2 bases, with 17 bases lying between them. Germline V CDR1 and CDR2: SQVTM, ANQGSEA. This chain's CDR3 is CSVVFIGGLNYGYTF. CDR3 sequence (DNA): TGCAGCGTTGTATTTATTGGGGGGTTAAACTATGGCTACACCTTC.

The chain uses TRBV2 and TRBJ2-4; D is possibly TRBD1 (6 bases). V dropped 6 bases and J dropped 5 bases, with 14 bases sitting between them. From germline, CDR1 is SNHLY and CDR2 FYNNEI. The CDR3 totals 14 residues. The chain's CDR3 is CASRGQVHQNIQYF. DNA of the CDR3: TGTGCCAGCAGGGGACAAGTACACCAAAACATTCAGTACTTC.

V usage is TRBV4-2 and J usage is TRBJ1-5, with D possibly TRBD1 on 6 matching bases. The CDR3 contains 16 residues. The germline V and J ends were trimmed by 4 bases and 4 bases, with 17 bases remaining between them. CDR1 LGHNA and CDR2 YNFKEQ come from the germline V gene. The CDR3, as DNA: TGTGCCAGCAGCCCCCAGGGGAGCCCCCGTAATCAGCCCCAGCATTTT. This codes for CASSPQGSPRNQPQHF.

This clone was recorded only once. In DNA form, the CDR3 reads TGTGCCACCAGCAATAGGACAGGTTCCCTTTCACCCCTCCACTTT. Protein product: CATSNRTGSLSPLHF. The V gene is TRBV15, the J gene TRBJ1-6, with 7 bases lining up with TRBD1. The CDR3 is 15 amino acids. The junction had 9 bases not matched to a gene; V was cut back by 4 bases and J by 9 bases. The V gene's germline CDR1 is LNHNV and CDR2 YYDKDF (reference sequence).

The V and J genes are TRBV5-1 and TRBJ2-7; TRBD1 agrees at 7 bases. From germline, CDR1 is SGHRS and CDR2 YFSETQ. This CDR3 comprises 16 residues. V shed 0 bases and J 1 base; nucleotides not matched to a gene: 7. CDR3 in DNA: TGCGCCAGCAGCTTGGATTGGGACAGTCCATCCTACGAGCAGTACTTC. The encoded protein is CASSLDWDSPSYEQYF. Drawing the rest from reference TRBV5-1 and TRBJ2-7, the complete variable domain is KAGVTQTPRYLIKTRGQQVTLSCSPISGHRSVSWYQQTPGQGLQFLFEYFSETQRNKGNFPGRFSGRQFSNSRSEMNVSTLELGDSALYLCASSLDWDSPSYEQYFGPGTRLTVT.

V is TRBV15 and J is TRBJ1-1; 8 nucleotides agree with TRBD1. Germline assignment: CDR1 LNHNV and CDR2 YYDKDF (reference sequence). V shed 2 bases, J shed 5 bases, and the junction held 16 bases outside the gene matches. This CDR3 spans 18 amino acids. The CDR3 region is CATSRSYYPMDRETEAFF. In DNA form, the CDR3 reads TGTGCCACCAGCAGATCATACTATCCGATGGACAGGGAGACTGAAGCTTTCTTT.